Following are 32 T cell receptor beta chains from one sample sequenced in a study of CD8 T cells in Susac syndrome. Random hexamers were used to reverse transcribe the RNA input (roughly 0.5 to 1 ug). TCRdb independently ran MiXCR on the immunoSEQ multiplex PCR reads; one entry per CDR3 protein. The table has about 24,000 distinct CDR3 sequences, about 94% seen once; the top ten hold 0.55% to 0.7%. Sequencing input: CD8+ T cells from PBMCs. The receptors shown here come from a human donor with Susac syndrome.

V usage is TRBV12-3 or TRBV12-4 and J usage is TRBJ2-1; D is unclear. CDR3 length: 12 residues. The V and J ends lost 6 bases and 6 bases respectively, with 9 bases between them. The CDR3 region has the DNA TGTGCCAGCAGCTTGGATCCCAATGAGCAGTTCTTC. It specifies CASSLDPNEQFF.

The CDR3 bases are TGCGCCAGCAGCCAAGATGGGGGCCAGTCCTACGAGCAGTACTTC. It encodes CASSQDGGQSYEQYF. The chain couples TRBV4-1 to TRBJ2-7, with D maybe TRBD1 (6 bases). Germline CDR1 and CDR2: MGHRA and YSYEKL. This CDR3 is built from 15 residues. V was shortened by 0 bases and J by 1 base, with 10 bases between the two germline ends.

This clonotype was found once. The chain employs TRBV14 and TRBJ2-3; possibly TRBD1 for D (6 bases). This CDR3 has 15 residues. V shed 3 bases and J shed 2 bases, with 12 bases lying between them. Germline V lookup: CDR1 SGHDN, CDR2 FVKESK. The CDR3 DNA reads TGTGCCAGCAGCCAGGGGGACATCTACACAGATACGCAGTATTTT. Protein product: CASSQGDIYTDTQYF.

V usage is TRBV6-6 and J usage is TRBJ1-3; unclear D gene. The germline gives CDR1 MNHNY, CDR2 SVGAGI (reference sequence). The CDR3 has 15 amino acids. Trimming left V 0 bases short and J 2 bases short, with 8 bases between. The CDR3 loop is CASSYSERTGNTIYF. As DNA, the CDR3 is TGTGCCAGCAGTTACTCGGAAAGGACTGGAAACACCATATATTTT.

V is TRBV4-2 and J is TRBJ2-7; 10 bases agree with TRBD1. This CDR3 is built from 15 residues. CDR1 is LGHNA and CDR2 is YNFKEQ in the germline V gene. V was clipped by 5 bases and J by 2 bases; unmatched bases: 6. The DNA for the CDR3 is TGTGCCAGCAGCTTCCGGGACAGGGGAACCTACGAGCAGTACTTC. Translating gives CASSFRDRGTYEQYF.

The V gene is TRBV7-9, the J gene TRBJ1-1; maybe TRBD1 (5 bases). The CDR3 spans 15 residues. V lost 3 bases to trimming and J lost 5 bases, with 16 bases between them. The V gene's germline CDR1 is SEHNR and CDR2 FQNEAQ (reference sequence). The CDR3 DNA sequence: TGTGCCAGCAGCTTGGGGCCCAAGGGGAGTACTGAAGCTTTCTTT. It translates to CASSLGPKGSTEAFF. The full variable domain, with the rest looked up from reference TRBV7-9 and TRBJ1-1, is DTGVSQNPRHKITKRGQNVTFRCDPISEHNRLYWYRQTLGQGPEFLTYFQNEAQLEKSRLLSDRFSAERPKGSFSTLEIQRTEQGDSAMYLCASSLGPKGSTEAFFGQGTRLTVV.

This sequence joins TRBV7-2 and TRBJ2-5, with 7 nucleotides matching TRBD2. CDR3 size: 16 residues. V trimming: 7 bases; J trimming: 0 bases; junction bases outside the gene matches: 11. The V gene's germline CDR1 is SGHTA and CDR2 FQGNSA. CDR3 sequence (DNA): TGTGCCAGCACCCCCGGGACTACCGCGTACCAAGAGACCCAGTACTTC. This translates into CASTPGTTAYQETQYF.

J is TRBJ1-6 and V is TRBV9; D gene unclear. The CDR3 is made up of 17 amino acids. The germline CDR1 and CDR2 sequences are SGDLS and YYNGEE. Trimming cost V 3 bases and J 0 bases, with 13 bases left between them. The CDR3 loop is CASSEDHVFSYNSPLHF. For the CDR3, the DNA is TGTGCCAGCAGCGAAGACCACGTTTTCTCCTATAATTCACCCCTCCACTTT.

The V call is TRBV7-9, the J call TRBJ2-7; no reliable D call. Germline V gene sequence: CDR1 SEHNR, CDR2 FQNEAQ (reference sequence). CDR3 length: 14 residues. Trimming shortened V by 0 bases and J by 4 bases, and 10 bases separated the two germline ends. In DNA form, the CDR3 reads TGTGCCAGCAGCTTAGCCCCCTCGGAGTACGAGCAGTACTTC. Translated, it gives CASSLAPSEYEQYF.

V and J are TRBV13 and TRBJ1-4; TRBD1 is a possible D gene (5 bases). This CDR3 contains 16 residues. Between the trimmed V and J ends, which lost 0 bases and 2 bases, there was a span of 10 bases. The germline V gene has CDR1 PRHDT and CDR2 FYEKMQ (reference sequence). CDR3 sequence (DNA): TGTGCCAGCAGCTTAGGGTCATGGGGCACTAATGAAAAACTGTTTTTT. Its translation is CASSLGSWGTNEKLFF.

This clonotype was seen a single time. The CDR3 bases are TGTGCCAGCAGTTTTAAAAGATTGGGCGGACGCACAGCCCACCTTTCCTACGAGCAGTACTTC. This translates into CASSFKRLGGRTAHLSYEQYF. The V and J genes are TRBV28 and TRBJ2-7; D unresolved. CDR1 is MDHEN, CDR2 SYDVKM, per germline. CDR3 length: 21 amino acids. Between the trimmed V and J ends, which lost 3 bases and 1 base, there was a span of 31 bases.

The chain uses TRBV28 and TRBJ2-1; D remains unclear. Germline V gives CDR1 MDHEN, CDR2 SYDVKM. There are 16 residues in the CDR3. V gave up 4 bases and J gave up 3 bases, with 16 bases separating them. The chain's CDR3 is CASSWPAEQHYNEQFF. In DNA, the CDR3 is TGTGCCAGCAGTTGGCCAGCCGAACAACACTACAATGAGCAGTTCTTC.

The J gene is TRBJ2-1, the V gene TRBV5-1, with D possibly TRBD1 on 6 matching bases. The germline V gene encodes CDR1 SGHRS and CDR2 YFSETQ. Trimming cost V 1 base and J 4 bases, with 9 bases left between them. The CDR3 spans 14 residues. CDR3 in amino acids: CASSLTGYYNEQFF. The CDR3 nucleotides are TGCGCCAGCAGCTTGACAGGGTATTACAATGAGCAGTTCTTC.

This clonotype showed up just once. The chain combines TRBV10-1 with TRBJ1-2; maybe TRBD1 (5 bases). This CDR3 spans 13 amino acids. Trimming cost V 8 bases and J 7 bases, with 17 bases left between them. From germline, CDR1 is WNHNN and CDR2 SYGVQD (reference sequence). CDR3 residues: CASSRAAGGGYTF. CDR3 sequence (DNA): TGCGCCAGCTCCCGAGCAGCTGGGGGTGGCTACACCTTC.

This clonotype was seen only once. The chain links TRBV5-6 to TRBJ2-7; possible D gene TRBD2, 5 bases. Trimming shortened V by 3 bases and J by 3 bases, and 7 bases separated the two germline ends. The CDR3 is 12 amino acids. Per germline, CDR1 SGHDT and CDR2 YYEEEE. CDR3 DNA sequence: TGTGCCAGCAGCTCCGGAGGCTACGAGCAGTACTTC. Protein: CASSSGGYEQYF.

This clonotype was found once. The chain has TRBV25-1 and TRBJ2-7; possibly TRBD1 or TRBD2 for D (5 bases each). This CDR3 is built from 14 residues. Germline CDR1 reads MGHDK; CDR2 reads SYGVNS. Deletions cut 3 bases from V and 3 bases from J, with 12 bases between. In nucleotides, the CDR3 is TGTGCCAGCAGTGACGAGGGGACCGACTACGAGCAGTACTTC. It yields the protein CASSDEGTDYEQYF.

The CDR3 protein is CASGPGGGRETQYF. The CDR3 DNA reads as TGCGCCAGCGGGCCCGGGGGGGGACGGGAGACCCAGTACTTC. The chain combines TRBV4-1 with TRBJ2-5, with TRBD2 matching 8 bases. After removal of 8 bases from V and 5 bases from J, the junction contained 10 bases not matched to a gene. The germline CDR1 and CDR2 sequences are MGHRA and YSYEKL. The CDR3 sequence is 14 residues long.

The genes are TRBV4-1 and TRBJ1-1; possible D gene TRBD1, 5 bases. Germline lookup yields CDR1 MGHRA and CDR2 YSYEKL. Trimming took 0 bases from V and 6 from J, leaving 17 bases between them. The CDR3 runs 16 residues. This CDR3 is CASSQEPQAVEAEAFF. The CDR3 region has the DNA TGCGCCAGCAGCCAAGAACCACAGGCGGTGGAGGCTGAAGCTTTCTTT.

The table lists this clonotype with a count of one. J is TRBJ2-2 and V is TRBV2; D may be TRBD1 or TRBD2 (5 bases each). Germline V gene sequence: CDR1 SNHLY, CDR2 FYNNEI. The CDR3 spans 14 residues. With 7 bases removed from V and 3 bases from J, the gap between germline ends came to 12 bases. The CDR3 protein is CASMSGPYTGELFF. CDR3 DNA sequence: TGTGCCAGCATGTCGGGGCCATACACCGGGGAGCTGTTTTTT. Looking up the rest from reference TRBV2 and TRBJ2-2 gives the full variable domain: EPEVTQTPSHQVTQMGQEVILRCVPISNHLYFYWYRQILGQKVEFLVSFYNNEISEKSEIFDDQFSVERPDGSNFTLKIRSTKLEDSAMYFCASMSGPYTGELFFGEGSRLTVL.

The J gene is TRBJ2-7, the V gene TRBV5-6; D is perhaps TRBD1 (6 bases). V lost 4 bases, J lost 2 bases, and 13 bases lay in between. This CDR3 region has 14 residues. Germline V gene sequence: CDR1 SGHDT, CDR2 YYEEEE. The CDR3, as DNA: TGTGCCAGCAGCCTCCACCGGGACACCTACGAGCAGTACTTC. Translating gives CASSLHRDTYEQYF.

This sequence joins TRBV9 and TRBJ2-5; TRBD2 matches 10 bases. The V gene's germline CDR1 is SGDLS and CDR2 YYNGEE. The J segment lost 3 bases and the V segment lost 4 bases, leaving 6 bases of the junction unmatched. This CDR3 contains 15 residues. CDR3: CASSIDGLAEETQYF. In DNA, the CDR3 is TGTGCCAGCAGCATTGATGGACTAGCGGAAGAGACCCAGTACTTC.

This chain joins TRBV7-2 and TRBJ2-1, with 7 bases aligning to TRBD2. CDR3 length: 16 amino acids. Germline V gene sequence: CDR1 SGHTA, CDR2 FQGNSA. The J segment lost 6 bases and the V segment lost 6 bases, leaving 14 bases of the junction unmatched. The CDR3 nucleotides are TGTGCCAGCAGGGCCTTGGAGCGGGGTTATGGCAATGAGCAGTTCTTC. This codes for CASRALERGYGNEQFF.

This sequence joins TRBV9 and TRBJ2-2, with 9 positions matching TRBD1. Looked up from germline, CDR1 is SGDLS and CDR2 is YYNGEE. This CDR3 spans 17 amino acids. The J segment lost 0 bases and the V segment lost 0 bases, leaving 3 bases of the junction unmatched. The CDR3 here is CASSVARDRANTGELFF. Here the CDR3 DNA reads TGTGCCAGCAGCGTAGCCAGGGACAGGGCGAACACCGGGGAGCTGTTTTTT. Complete variable domain (other parts from reference TRBV9 and TRBJ2-2): DSGVTQTPKHLITATGQRVTLRCSPRSGDLSVYWYQQSLDQGLQFLIQYYNGEERAKGNILERFSAQQFPDLHSELNLSSLELGDSALYFCASSVARDRANTGELFFGEGSRLTVL.

The chain has TRBV20-1 and TRBJ2-3; D might be TRBD1 (5 bases). V was shortened by 7 bases and J by 3 bases, with 14 bases between the two germline ends. Germline CDR1 is DFQATT and CDR2 is SNEGSKA (reference sequence). The CDR3 is 13 amino acids. CDR3 coding DNA: TGCAGTGGGGCCCCAAGGGGTACAGATACGCAGTATTTT. Translating gives CSGAPRGTDTQYF.

The genes are TRBV7-6 and TRBJ2-7, with TRBD1 matching over 7 bases. Germline V gene sequence: CDR1 SGHVS, CDR2 FNYEAQ. CDR3 length: 13 residues. V gave up 3 bases and J gave up 5 bases; unmatched junction bases: 4. DNA for the CDR3: TGTGCCAGCAGCTTCGACAGGGCCCACGAGCAGTACTTC. This sequence encodes CASSFDRAHEQYF.

This clonotype was counted once. The chain links TRBV20-1 to TRBJ1-6, with D tentatively TRBD1 (5 bases). This CDR3 is built from 14 residues. Per germline, CDR1 DFQATT and CDR2 SNEGSKA (reference sequence). The V end was cut by 3 bases, the J end by 7 bases, with 13 bases between. For the CDR3, the DNA is TGCAGTGCTAGTGGCTCTAAGGGGAATTCACCCCTCCACTTT. This codes for CSASGSKGNSPLHF.

The chain combines TRBV12-5 with TRBJ1-6; D gene unclear. Germline CDR1 and CDR2: LGHNT and FRNRAP. V lost 1 base to trimming and J lost 7 bases, with 5 bases between them. The CDR3 extends over 13 amino acids. DNA for the CDR3: TGTGCTAGTGGTTTGGACGGGAATTCACCCCTCCACTTT. The encoded protein is CASGLDGNSPLHF.

The J gene is TRBJ1-2, the V gene TRBV14; no clear D. V lost 8 bases and J lost 2, with 12 bases in between. The CDR3 runs to 13 residues. Looked up from germline, CDR1 is SGHDN and CDR2 is FVKESK. DNA of the CDR3: TGTGCCAGCGAGCCAATACCAAACTATGGCTACACCTTC. Its translation is CASEPIPNYGYTF.

This chain links TRBV6-2 or TRBV6-3 with TRBJ2-7; possible D gene TRBD2, 5 bases. The CDR3 is 13 amino acids. CDR1 MNHEY and CDR2 SVGEGT come from the germline V gene. Trimming took off 7 bases at V and 9 bases at J, with 19 bases between the two ends. The chain's CDR3 is CASNKDITEGQYF. The CDR3 DNA follows: TGTGCCAGCAATAAAGACATAACAGAGGGGCAGTACTTC.

J is TRBJ1-1 and V is TRBV7-2, with 12 bases that match TRBD1. Germline trimming cut 1 base from V and 7 bases from J; bases unmatched to any gene: 4. CDR3 length: 15 amino acids. Germline-derived CDR1 and CDR2 are SGHTA and FQGNSA. CDR3: CASSLVGTGGGEAFF. DNA of the CDR3: TGTGCCAGCAGCTTAGTGGGGACAGGGGGCGGTGAAGCTTTCTTT.

The CDR3 reads CASSTPRTMVSTGELFF. CDR3 sequence (DNA): TGTGCCAGCAGTACACCCCGGACGATGGTTTCCACCGGGGAGCTGTTTTTT. V is TRBV28 and J is TRBJ2-2; D is uncertain. CDR1 is MDHEN, CDR2 SYDVKM, per germline. The CDR3 totals 17 residues. Between the trimmed V and J ends, which lost 5 bases and 4 bases, there was a span of 20 bases.

V is TRBV28 and J is TRBJ2-1; D tentatively fits TRBD1 or TRBD2 (5 bases each). Germline loops: CDR1 MDHEN, CDR2 SYDVKM. The CDR3 is 13 residues long. Trimming removed 6 bases at V and 10 bases at J, with 16 bases between. CDR3 sequence reads: CASSRTTGTEQFF. The CDR3 nucleotides are TGTGCCAGCAGCCGTACCACCGGGACCGAGCAGTTCTTC. Looking up the rest from reference TRBV28 and TRBJ2-1 gives the full variable domain: DVKVTQSSRYLVKRTGEKVFLECVQDMDHENMFWYRQDPGLGLRLIYFSYDVKMKEKGDIPEGYSVSREKKERFSLILESASTNQTSMYLCASSRTTGTEQFFGPGTRLTVL.